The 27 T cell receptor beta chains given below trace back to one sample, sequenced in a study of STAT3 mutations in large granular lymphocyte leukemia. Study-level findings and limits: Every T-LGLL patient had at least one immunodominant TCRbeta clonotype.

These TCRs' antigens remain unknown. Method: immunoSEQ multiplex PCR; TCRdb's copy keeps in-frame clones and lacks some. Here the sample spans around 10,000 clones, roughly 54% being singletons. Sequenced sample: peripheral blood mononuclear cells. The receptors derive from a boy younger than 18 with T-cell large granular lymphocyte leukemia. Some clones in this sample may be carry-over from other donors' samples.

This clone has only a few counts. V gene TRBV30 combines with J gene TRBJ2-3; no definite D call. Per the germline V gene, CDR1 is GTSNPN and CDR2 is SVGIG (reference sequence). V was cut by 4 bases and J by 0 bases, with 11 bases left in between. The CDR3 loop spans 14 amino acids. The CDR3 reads CAWNGPLSTDTQYF. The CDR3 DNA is TGTGCCTGGAACGGCCCGCTTAGCACAGATACGCAGTATTTT.

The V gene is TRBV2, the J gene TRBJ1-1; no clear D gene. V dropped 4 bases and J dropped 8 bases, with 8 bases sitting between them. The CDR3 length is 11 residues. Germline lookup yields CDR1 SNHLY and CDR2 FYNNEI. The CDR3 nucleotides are TGTGCCAGCAGTGGCTTCGGCGAAGCTTTCTTT. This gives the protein CASSGFGEAFF.

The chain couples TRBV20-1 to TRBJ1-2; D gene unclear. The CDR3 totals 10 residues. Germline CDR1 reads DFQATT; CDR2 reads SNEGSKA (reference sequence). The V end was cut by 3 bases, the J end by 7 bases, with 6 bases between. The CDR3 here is CSAREVGYTF. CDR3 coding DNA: TGCAGTGCTAGGGAGGTTGGCTACACCTTC.

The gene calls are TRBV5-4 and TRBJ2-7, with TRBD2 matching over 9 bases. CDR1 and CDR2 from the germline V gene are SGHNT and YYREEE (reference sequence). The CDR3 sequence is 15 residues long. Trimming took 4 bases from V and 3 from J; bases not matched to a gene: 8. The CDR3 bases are TGTGCCAGCAGCATTAGCGGGAGTGAGGTCTACGAGCAGTACTTC. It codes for CASSISGSEVYEQYF.

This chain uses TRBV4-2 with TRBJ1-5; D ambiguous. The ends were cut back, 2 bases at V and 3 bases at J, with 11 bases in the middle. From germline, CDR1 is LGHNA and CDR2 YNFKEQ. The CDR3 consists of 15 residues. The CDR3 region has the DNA TGTGCCAGCAGCCAACCTACAGAGTTCAATCAGCCCCAGCATTTT. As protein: CASSQPTEFNQPQHF.

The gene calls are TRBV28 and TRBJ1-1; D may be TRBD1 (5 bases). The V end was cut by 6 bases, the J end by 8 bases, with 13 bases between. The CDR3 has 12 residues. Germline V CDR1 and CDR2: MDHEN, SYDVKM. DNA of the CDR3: TGTGCCAGCAGCCCTGACAGTGTAGAAGCTTTCTTT. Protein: CASSPDSVEAFF.

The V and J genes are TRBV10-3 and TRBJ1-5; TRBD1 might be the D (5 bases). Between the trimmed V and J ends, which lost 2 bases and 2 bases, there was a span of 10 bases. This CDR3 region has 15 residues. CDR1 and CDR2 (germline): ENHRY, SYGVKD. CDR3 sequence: CAISERGDGNQPQHF. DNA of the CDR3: TGTGCCATCAGTGAGAGAGGGGACGGCAATCAGCCCCAGCATTTT.

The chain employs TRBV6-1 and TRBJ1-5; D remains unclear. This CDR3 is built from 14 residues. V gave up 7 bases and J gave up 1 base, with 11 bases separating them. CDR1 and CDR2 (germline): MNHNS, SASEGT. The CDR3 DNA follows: TGTGCCAGCAAGGACGGGCACAGCAATCAGCCCCAGCATTTT. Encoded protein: CASKDGHSNQPQHF.

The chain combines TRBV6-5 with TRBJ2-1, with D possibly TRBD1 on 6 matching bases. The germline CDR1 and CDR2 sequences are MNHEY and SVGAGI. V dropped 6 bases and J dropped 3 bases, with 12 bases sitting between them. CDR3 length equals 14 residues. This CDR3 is CASSTTGDYNEQFF. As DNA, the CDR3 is TGTGCCAGCAGCACGACAGGAGACTACAATGAGCAGTTCTTC.

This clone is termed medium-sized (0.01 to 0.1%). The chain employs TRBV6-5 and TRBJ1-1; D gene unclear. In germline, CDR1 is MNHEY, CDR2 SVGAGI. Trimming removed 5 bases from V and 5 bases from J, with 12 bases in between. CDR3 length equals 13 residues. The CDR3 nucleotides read TGTGCCAGCAGTAGGGCGGGGTGGACTGAAGCTTTCTTT. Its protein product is CASSRAGWTEAFF.

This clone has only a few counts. The CDR3 loop is CASSVEGGQPQHF. The CDR3 nucleotides read TGTGCCAGCAGTGTGGAGGGTGGCCAGCCCCAGCATTTT. The chain employs TRBV6-4 and TRBJ1-5; D is unresolved. CDR1 and CDR2 from the germline V gene are MRHNA and SNTAGT. Trimming removed 4 bases from V and 7 bases from J, with 11 bases in between. This CDR3 spans 13 amino acids.

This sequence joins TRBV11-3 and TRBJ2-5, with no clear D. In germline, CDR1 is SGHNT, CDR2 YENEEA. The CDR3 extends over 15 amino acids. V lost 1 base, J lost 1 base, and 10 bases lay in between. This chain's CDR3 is CASSLGRSSQETQYF. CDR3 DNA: TGTGCCAGCAGCTTAGGTCGATCTAGCCAAGAGACCCAGTACTTC.

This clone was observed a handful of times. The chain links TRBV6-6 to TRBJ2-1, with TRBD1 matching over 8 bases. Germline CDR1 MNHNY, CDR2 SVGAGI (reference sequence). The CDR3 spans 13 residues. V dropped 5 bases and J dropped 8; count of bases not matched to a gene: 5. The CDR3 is CASSGGQVDEQFF. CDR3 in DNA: TGTGCCAGCAGTGGGGGACAGGTGGATGAGCAGTTCTTC.

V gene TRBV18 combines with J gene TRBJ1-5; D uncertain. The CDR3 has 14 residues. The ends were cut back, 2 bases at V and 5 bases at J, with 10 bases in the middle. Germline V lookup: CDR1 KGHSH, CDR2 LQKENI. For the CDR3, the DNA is TGTGCCAGCTCACCATCCAAAGGTGATCAGCCCCAGCATTTT. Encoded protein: CASSPSKGDQPQHF.

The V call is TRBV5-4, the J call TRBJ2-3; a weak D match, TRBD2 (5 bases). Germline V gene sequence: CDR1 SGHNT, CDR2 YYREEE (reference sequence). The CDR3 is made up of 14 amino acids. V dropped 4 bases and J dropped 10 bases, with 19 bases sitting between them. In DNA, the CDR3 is TGTGCCAGCAGCACCGGAGGTTCGCGTGACTCGCAGTATTTT. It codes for CASSTGGSRDSQYF.

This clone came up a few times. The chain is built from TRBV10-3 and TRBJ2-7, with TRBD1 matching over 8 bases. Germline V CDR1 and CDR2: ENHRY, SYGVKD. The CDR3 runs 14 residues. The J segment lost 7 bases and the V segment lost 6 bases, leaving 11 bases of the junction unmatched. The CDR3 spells CAIRETGAPSEQYF. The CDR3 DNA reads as TGTGCCATCAGGGAGACAGGGGCTCCGTCGGAGCAGTACTTC.

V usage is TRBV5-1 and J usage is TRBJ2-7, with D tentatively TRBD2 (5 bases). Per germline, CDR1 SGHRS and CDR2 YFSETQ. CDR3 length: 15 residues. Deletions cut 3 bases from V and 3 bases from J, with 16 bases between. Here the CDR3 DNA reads TGCGCCAGCAGCTATCCGGGAACTAGTTACTACGAGCAGTACTTC. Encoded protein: CASSYPGTSYYEQYF.

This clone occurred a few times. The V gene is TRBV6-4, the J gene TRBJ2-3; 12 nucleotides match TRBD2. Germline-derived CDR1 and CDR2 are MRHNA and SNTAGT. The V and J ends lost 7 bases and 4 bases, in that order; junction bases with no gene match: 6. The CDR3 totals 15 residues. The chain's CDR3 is CASITSGRKPDTQYF. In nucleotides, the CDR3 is TGTGCCAGCATAACTAGCGGGAGGAAGCCAGATACGCAGTATTTT.

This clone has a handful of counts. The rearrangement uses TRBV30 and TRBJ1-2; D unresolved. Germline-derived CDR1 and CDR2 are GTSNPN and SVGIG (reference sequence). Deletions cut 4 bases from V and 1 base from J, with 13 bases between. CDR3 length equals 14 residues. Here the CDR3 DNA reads TGTGCCTGGACCCGCTCTGGCAGTAACTATGGCTACACCTTC. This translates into CAWTRSGSNYGYTF.

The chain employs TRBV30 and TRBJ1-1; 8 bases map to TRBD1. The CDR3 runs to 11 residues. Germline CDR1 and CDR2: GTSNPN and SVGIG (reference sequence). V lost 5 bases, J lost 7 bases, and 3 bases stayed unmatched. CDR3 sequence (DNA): TGTGCCTGGGGACAGGGCGGTGAAGCTTTCTTT. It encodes CAWGQGGEAFF. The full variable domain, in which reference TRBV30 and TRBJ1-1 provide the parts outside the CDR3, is SQTIHQWPATLVQPVGSPLSLECTVEGTSNPNLYWYRQAAGRGLQLLFYSVGIGQISSEVPQNLSASRPQDRQFILSSKKLLLSDSGFYLCAWGQGGEAFFGQGTRLTVV.

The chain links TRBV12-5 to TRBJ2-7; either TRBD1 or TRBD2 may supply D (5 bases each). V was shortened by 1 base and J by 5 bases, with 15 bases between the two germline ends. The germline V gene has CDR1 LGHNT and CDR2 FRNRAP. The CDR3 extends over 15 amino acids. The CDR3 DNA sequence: TGTGCTAGTGGTTTGGGTAGCGCAGGGACGCACGAGCAGTACTTC. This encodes CASGLGSAGTHEQYF.

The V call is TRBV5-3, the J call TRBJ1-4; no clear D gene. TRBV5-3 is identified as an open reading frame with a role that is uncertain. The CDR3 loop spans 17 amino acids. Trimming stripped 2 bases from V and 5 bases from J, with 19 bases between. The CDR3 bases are TGTGCCAGAAGCTTAATAAGCCGTCCGGATACAAATGAAAAACTGTTTTTT. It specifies CARSLISRPDTNEKLFF.

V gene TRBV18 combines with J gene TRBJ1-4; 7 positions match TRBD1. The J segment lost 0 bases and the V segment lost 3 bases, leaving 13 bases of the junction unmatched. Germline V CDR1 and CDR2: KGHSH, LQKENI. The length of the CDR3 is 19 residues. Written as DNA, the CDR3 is TGTGCCAGCTCACCCCCTACAGGGGTCCTACCCGCAACTAATGAAAAACTGTTTTTT. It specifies CASSPPTGVLPATNEKLFF.

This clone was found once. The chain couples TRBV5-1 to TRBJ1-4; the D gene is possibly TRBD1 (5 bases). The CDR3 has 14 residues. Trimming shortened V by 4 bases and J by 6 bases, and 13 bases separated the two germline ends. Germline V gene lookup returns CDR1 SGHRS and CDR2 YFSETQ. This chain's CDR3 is CASSPGPSDEKLFF. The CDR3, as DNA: TGCGCCAGCAGCCCAGGGCCCTCGGATGAAAAACTGTTTTTT.

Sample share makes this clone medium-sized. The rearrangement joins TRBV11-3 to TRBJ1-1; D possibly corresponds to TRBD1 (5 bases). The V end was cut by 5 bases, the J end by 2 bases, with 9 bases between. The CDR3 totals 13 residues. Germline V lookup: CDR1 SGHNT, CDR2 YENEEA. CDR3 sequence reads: CASSVQDNTEAFF. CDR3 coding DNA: TGTGCCAGCAGCGTACAGGATAACACTGAAGCTTTCTTT.

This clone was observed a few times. For the CDR3, the DNA is TGTGCCACCAGCAGAGCCGGGACAGGCGTAGCCAAAAACATTCAGTACTTC. This codes for CATSRAGTGVAKNIQYF. This rearrangement joins TRBV15 to TRBJ2-4; 8 bases are a match to TRBD1. Unmatched junction bases numbered 5, after V lost 1 base and J lost 0 bases. Germline V lookup: CDR1 LNHNV, CDR2 YYDKDF (reference sequence). The CDR3 runs 17 residues.

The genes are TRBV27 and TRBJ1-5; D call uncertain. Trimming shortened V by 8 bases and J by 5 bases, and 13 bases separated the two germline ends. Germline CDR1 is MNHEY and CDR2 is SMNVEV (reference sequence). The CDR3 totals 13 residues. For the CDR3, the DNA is TGTGCCAGCCGTTGGGGTATGGATCAGCCCCAGCATTTT. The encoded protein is CASRWGMDQPQHF.